This is a list of T cell receptor beta chains from one sample in a study of response to subunit inactivated influenza vaccine. In TCRdb, the RT-PCR reads were re-called with MiXCR into one record per CDR3 protein. This table holds 530,000 or so distinct CDR3 sequences, roughly 12% found once. The sequencing here drew on PBMCs from blood, taken on the day of vaccination. These receptors were taken from a man between 45 and 60 years old who received an inactivated influenza vaccine. The CDR3 runs from the conserved cysteine through the conserved F or W. A D gene is named only where the DNA matches it firmly. Only some rows state a clone size, as once, few, many or a class for expanded clones.

d_call: -; clone_size: few; j_call: TRBJ2-5; v_call: TRBV9; cdr3_aa: CASSVLPHKETQYF; cdr3_nt: TGTGCCAGCAGCGTATTGCCTCACAAAGAGACCCAGTACTTC
d_call: -; clone_size: -; j_call: TRBJ2-7; v_call: TRBV18; cdr3_aa: CASSPAQSSYEQYF; cdr3_nt: TGTGCCAGCTCACCAGCCCAAAGCTCCTACGAGCAGTACTTC
d_call: -; clone_size: -; j_call: TRBJ1-6; v_call: TRBV4-2; cdr3_aa: CASSRSRDTNNSPLHF; cdr3_nt: TGTGCCAGCAGCCGTAGCCGGGACACCAATAATTCACCCCTCCACTTT
d_call: -; clone_size: -; j_call: TRBJ2-2; v_call: TRBV29-1; cdr3_aa: CSVVGVGELFF; cdr3_nt: TGCAGCGTTGTCGGGGTCGGGGAGCTGTTTTTT
d_call: TRBD1; clone_size: few; j_call: TRBJ1-1; v_call: TRBV11-2; cdr3_aa: CASSTPRTGLAFF; cdr3_nt: TGTGCCAGCAGCACACCCAGGACAGGTTTAGCTTTCTTT
d_call: TRBD2; clone_size: few; j_call: TRBJ2-1; v_call: TRBV10-3; cdr3_aa: CAISESGTSSYNEQFF; cdr3_nt: TGTGCCATCAGTGAGTCCGGGACTAGTTCCTACAATGAGCAGTTCTTC
d_call: -; clone_size: -; j_call: TRBJ2-4; v_call: TRBV4-1; cdr3_aa: CASSQQDQKNIQYF; cdr3_nt: TGCGCCAGCAGCCAACAGGACCAAAAAAACATTCAGTACTTC
d_call: TRBD1; clone_size: many; j_call: TRBJ2-7; v_call: TRBV20-1; cdr3_aa: CSARDRDSRPKEQYF; cdr3_nt: TGCAGTGCTAGGGACCGGGACAGTAGACCTAAGGAGCAGTACTTC
d_call: TRBD2; clone_size: -; j_call: TRBJ2-5; v_call: TRBV7-2; cdr3_aa: CASSLVGGAPETQYF; cdr3_nt: TGTGCCAGCAGCTTAGTCGGGGGGGCCCCAGAGACCCAGTACTTC
d_call: TRBD1; clone_size: few; j_call: TRBJ1-6; v_call: TRBV12-3/TRBV12-4; cdr3_aa: CASTSTGGGSPLHF; cdr3_nt: TGTGCCAGCACGTCGACAGGGGGAGGTTCACCCCTCCACTTT
d_call: -; clone_size: few; j_call: TRBJ2-5; v_call: TRBV20-1; cdr3_aa: CSAPTDIRQETQYF; cdr3_nt: TGCAGTGCCCCGACGGATATCAGACAAGAGACCCAGTACTTC
d_call: -; clone_size: -; j_call: TRBJ1-6; v_call: TRBV6-5; cdr3_aa: CASSLQSYNSPLHF; cdr3_nt: TGTGCCAGCAGTTTACAGAGCTATAATTCACCCCTCCACTTT
d_call: -; clone_size: few; j_call: TRBJ2-1; v_call: TRBV2; cdr3_aa: CASSDGVGGQFF; cdr3_nt: TGTGCCAGCAGTGACGGGGTCGGGGGGCAGTTCTTC
d_call: -; clone_size: -; j_call: TRBJ2-7; v_call: TRBV6-2/TRBV6-3; cdr3_aa: CASSYLLEQYF; cdr3_nt: TGTGCCAGCAGCTACTTGCTCGAGCAGTACTTC
d_call: -; clone_size: -; j_call: TRBJ2-3; v_call: TRBV7-9; cdr3_aa: CASSSSEGADTQYF; cdr3_nt: TGTGCCAGCAGCTCGTCCGAGGGCGCAGATACGCAGTATTTT
d_call: TRBD2; clone_size: few; j_call: TRBJ2-7; v_call: TRBV15; cdr3_aa: CATSRTSGGSYEQYF; cdr3_nt: TGTGCCACCAGCAGAACTAGCGGGGGCTCCTACGAGCAGTACTTC